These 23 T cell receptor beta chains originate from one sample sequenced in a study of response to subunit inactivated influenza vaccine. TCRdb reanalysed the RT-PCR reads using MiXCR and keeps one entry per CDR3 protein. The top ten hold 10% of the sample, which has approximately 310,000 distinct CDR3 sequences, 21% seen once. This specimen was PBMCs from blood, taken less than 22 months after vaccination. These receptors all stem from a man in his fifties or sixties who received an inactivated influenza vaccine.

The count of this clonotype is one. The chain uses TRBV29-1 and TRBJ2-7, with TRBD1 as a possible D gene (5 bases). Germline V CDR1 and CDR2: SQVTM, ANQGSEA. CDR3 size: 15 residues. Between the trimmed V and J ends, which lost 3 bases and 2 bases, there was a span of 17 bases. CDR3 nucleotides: TGCAGCGTTGAGGAGAAGGGGATAAACACCTACGAGCAGTACTTC. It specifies CSVEEKGINTYEQYF.

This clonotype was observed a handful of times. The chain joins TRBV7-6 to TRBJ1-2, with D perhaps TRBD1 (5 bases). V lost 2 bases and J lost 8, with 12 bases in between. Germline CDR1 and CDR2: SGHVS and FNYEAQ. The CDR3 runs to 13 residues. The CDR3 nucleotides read TGTGCCAGCAGCTTATGGGGGGTAGACGGCTACACCTTC. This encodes CASSLWGVDGYTF.

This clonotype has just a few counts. The CDR3 coding sequence is TGTGCCAGCAGCTTGTATCCAGGGGGCGCGGGCTACACCTTC. Translation: CASSLYPGGAGYTF. The rearrangement links TRBV5-4 to TRBJ1-2; 8 nucleotides match TRBD1. Trimming at V came to 1 base and at J to 8 bases, leaving 7 bases not matched to a gene. CDR3 length: 14 residues. The germline V gene encodes CDR1 SGHNT and CDR2 YYREEE (reference sequence). The full variable domain, in which reference TRBV5-4 and TRBJ1-2 provide the parts outside the CDR3, is ETGVTQSPTHLIKTRGQQVTLRCSSQSGHNTVSWYQQALGQGPQFIFQYYREEENGRGNFPPRFSGLQFPNYSSELNVNALELDDSALYLCASSLYPGGAGYTFGSGTRLTVV.

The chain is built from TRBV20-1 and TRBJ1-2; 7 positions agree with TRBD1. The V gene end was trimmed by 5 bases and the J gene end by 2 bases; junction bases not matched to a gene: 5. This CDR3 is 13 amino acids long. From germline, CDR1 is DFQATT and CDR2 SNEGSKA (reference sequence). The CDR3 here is CSARDRLNYGYTF. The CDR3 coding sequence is TGCAGTGCTCGGGACAGACTAAACTATGGCTACACCTTC.

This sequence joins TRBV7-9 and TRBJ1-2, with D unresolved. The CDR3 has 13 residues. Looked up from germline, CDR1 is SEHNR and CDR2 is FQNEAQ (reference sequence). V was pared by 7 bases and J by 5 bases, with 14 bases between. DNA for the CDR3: TGTGCCAGCACCATTGGACCTACGTATGGCTACACCTTC. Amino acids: CASTIGPTYGYTF.

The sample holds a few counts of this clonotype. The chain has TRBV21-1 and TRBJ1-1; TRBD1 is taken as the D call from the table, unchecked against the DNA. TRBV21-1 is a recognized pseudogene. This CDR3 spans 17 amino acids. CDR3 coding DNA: TGTGCCAGCAGCAAAGACGGGGAGACAGTCGTTCCCACTGAAGCTTTCTTT. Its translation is CASSKDGETVVPTEAFF.

CDR3 in amino acids: CASSHRQQRLEKLFF. For the CDR3, the DNA is TGTGCCAGCAGCCACCGGCAGCAGCGCCTTGAAAAACTGTTTTTT. This rearrangement joins TRBV27 to TRBJ1-4; D unclear. Trimming pared 6 bases from V and 7 bases from J, leaving 18 bases between. CDR3 length: 15 amino acids. Germline V gene data show CDR1 as MNHEY and CDR2 as SMNVEV (reference sequence).

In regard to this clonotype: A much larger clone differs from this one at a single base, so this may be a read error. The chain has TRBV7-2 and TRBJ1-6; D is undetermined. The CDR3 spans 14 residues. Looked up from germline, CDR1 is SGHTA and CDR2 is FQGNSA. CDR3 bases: TGTGCCATCAGCTTAATATTCAGAGATTCACCCCTCCACTTT. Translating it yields CAISLIFRDSPLHF.

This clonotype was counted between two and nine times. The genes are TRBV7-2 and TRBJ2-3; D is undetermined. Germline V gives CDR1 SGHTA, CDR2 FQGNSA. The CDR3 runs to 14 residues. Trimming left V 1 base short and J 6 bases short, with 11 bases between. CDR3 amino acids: CASSLVRSPDTQYF. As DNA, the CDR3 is TGTGCCAGCAGCTTAGTACGTAGTCCGGATACGCAGTATTTT. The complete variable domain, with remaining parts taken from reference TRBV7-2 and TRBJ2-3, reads GAGVSQSPSNKVTEKGKDVELRCDPISGHTALYWYRQSLGQGLEFLIYFQGNSAPDKSGLPSDRFSAERTGGSVSTLTIQRTQQEDSAVYLCASSLVRSPDTQYFGPGTRLTVL.

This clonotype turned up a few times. CDR3 DNA: TGCAGCGTTGAAGGGGCGGGAGGGCACACCGGGGAGCTGTTTTTT. Its protein is CSVEGAGGHTGELFF. This rearrangement joins TRBV29-1 to TRBJ2-2; the match to TRBD2 covers 9 bases. The germline CDR1 and CDR2 sequences are SQVTM and ANQGSEA. The CDR3 has 15 residues. The ends lost 1 base at V and 3 bases at J; junction bases unmatched: 3.

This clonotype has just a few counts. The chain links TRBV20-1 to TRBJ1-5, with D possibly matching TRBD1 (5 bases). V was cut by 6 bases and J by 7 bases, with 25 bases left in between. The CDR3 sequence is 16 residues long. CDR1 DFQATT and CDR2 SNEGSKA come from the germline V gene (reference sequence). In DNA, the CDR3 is TGCAGTGCGCCCGCCACCCACTGGGGGGTAGGGCAGCCCCAGCATTTT. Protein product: CSAPATHWGVGQPQHF.

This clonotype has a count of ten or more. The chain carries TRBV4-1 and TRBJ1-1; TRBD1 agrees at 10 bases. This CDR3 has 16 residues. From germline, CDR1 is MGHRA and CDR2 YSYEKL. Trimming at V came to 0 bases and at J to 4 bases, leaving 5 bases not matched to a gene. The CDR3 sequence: CASSQDSGTGVTEAFF. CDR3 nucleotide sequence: TGCGCCAGCAGCCAAGATTCAGGGACAGGGGTCACTGAAGCTTTCTTT.

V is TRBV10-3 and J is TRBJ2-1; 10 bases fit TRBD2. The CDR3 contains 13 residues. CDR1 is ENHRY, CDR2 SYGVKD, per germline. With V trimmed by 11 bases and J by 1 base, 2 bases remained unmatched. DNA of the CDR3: TGTGCCGCGACTAGCGGGTCCTACAATGAGCAGTTCTTC. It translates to CAATSGSYNEQFF.

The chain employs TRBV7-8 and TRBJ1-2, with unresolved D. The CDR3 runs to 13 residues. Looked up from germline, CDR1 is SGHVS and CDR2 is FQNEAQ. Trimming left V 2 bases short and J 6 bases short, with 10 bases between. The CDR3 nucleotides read TGTGCCAGCAGCTTATGGTATACCGATGGCTACACCTTC. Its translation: CASSLWYTDGYTF.

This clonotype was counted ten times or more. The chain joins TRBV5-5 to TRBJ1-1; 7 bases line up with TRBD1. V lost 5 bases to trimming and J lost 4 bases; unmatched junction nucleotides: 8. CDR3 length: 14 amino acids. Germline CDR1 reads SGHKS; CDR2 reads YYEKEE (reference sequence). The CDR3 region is CASRQEGAVTEAFF. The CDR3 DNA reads TGTGCCAGCAGGCAAGAGGGGGCTGTCACTGAAGCTTTCTTT.

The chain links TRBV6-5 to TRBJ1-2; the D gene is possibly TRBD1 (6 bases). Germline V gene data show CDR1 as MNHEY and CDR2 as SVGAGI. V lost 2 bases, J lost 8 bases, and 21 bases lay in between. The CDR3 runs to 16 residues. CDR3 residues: CASSYGRSGGPDGYTF. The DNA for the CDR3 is TGTGCCAGCAGTTACGGACGCTCCGGGGGGCCCGACGGCTACACCTTC.

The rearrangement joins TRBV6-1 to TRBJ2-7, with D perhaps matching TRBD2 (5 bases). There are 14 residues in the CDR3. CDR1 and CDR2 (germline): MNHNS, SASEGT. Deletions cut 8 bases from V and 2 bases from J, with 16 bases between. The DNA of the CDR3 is TGTGCCAGCGGCGGAGGAAGAAGGCCCTACGAGCAGTACTTC. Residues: CASGGGRRPYEQYF.

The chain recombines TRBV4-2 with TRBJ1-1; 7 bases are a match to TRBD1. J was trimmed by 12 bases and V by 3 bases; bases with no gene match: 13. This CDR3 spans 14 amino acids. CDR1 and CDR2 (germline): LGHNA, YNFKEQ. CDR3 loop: CASSQEGQAGRTFF. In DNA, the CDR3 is TGTGCCAGCAGCCAGGAAGGACAGGCAGGAAGAACTTTCTTT.

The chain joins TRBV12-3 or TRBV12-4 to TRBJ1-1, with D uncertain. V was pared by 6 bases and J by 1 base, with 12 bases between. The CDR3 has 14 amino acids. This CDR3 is CASSPTARNTEAFF. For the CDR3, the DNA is TGTGCCAGCAGCCCTACCGCCAGGAACACTGAAGCTTTCTTT.

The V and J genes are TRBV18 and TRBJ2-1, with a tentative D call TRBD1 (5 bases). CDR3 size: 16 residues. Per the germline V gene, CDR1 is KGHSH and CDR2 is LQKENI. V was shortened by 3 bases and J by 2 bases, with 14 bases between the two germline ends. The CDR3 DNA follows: TGTGCCAGCTCACCGCAACCAGGGTACACCTACAATGAGCAGTTCTTC. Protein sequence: CASSPQPGYTYNEQFF.

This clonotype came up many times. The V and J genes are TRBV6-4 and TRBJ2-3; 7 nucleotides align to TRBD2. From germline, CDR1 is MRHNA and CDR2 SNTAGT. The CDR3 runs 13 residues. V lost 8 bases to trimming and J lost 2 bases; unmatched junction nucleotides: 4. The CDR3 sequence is CASGAGHTDTQYF. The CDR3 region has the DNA TGTGCCAGCGGAGCGGGGCACACAGATACGCAGTATTTT.

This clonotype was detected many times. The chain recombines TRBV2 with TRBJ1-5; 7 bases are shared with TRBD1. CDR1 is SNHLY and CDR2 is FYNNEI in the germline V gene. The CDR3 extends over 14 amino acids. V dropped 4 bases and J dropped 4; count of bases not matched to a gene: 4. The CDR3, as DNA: TGTGCCAGCAGTGGGACAGGTCAAAATCAGCCCCAGCATTTT. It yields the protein CASSGTGQNQPQHF.

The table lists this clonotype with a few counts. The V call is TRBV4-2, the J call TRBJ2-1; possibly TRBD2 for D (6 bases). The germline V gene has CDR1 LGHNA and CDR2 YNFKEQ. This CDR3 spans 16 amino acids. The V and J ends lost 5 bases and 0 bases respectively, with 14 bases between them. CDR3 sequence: CASSAGPGDSYNEQFF. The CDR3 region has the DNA TGTGCCAGCAGCGCAGGACCGGGGGACTCCTACAATGAGCAGTTCTTC.